This TCR beta chain was recovered during a study of T cell repertoires in cytomegalovirus infection. Across the study: HLA-B-restricted CMV epitopes that are well studied, plus recently identified HLA-C-restricted ones, were used by the study. Through public TCR beta signatures, both CMV infection and matching HLA type were indicated.

This clonotype occurred a few times. Antigen: not known. From germline, CDR1 is SGDLS and CDR2 YYNGEE. The CDR3 runs 17 residues. The V gene lost 3 bases and the J gene lost 0 bases, with 13 bases spanning the gap. TCRdb fed the reads into MiXCR, producing one record per CDR3 protein. The sample lists around 800,000 distinct CDR3 sequences, approximately 32% occurring once. Sequencing used cultured CD8+ T cells from PBMCs, obtained from culture after CMV antigen stimulation. The chain is built from TRBV9 and TRBJ2-6; D is possibly TRBD1 (6 bases). The TCR originated in a human donor in good health (CMV status not recorded). Some clones in this sample may be carry-over from other donors' samples. CDR3 sequence: CASSEGDGSSGANVLTF. CDR3 sequence (DNA): TGTGCCAGCAGCGAGGGGGACGGTAGCTCTGGGGCCAACGTCCTGACTTTC.